The entry below describes one T cell receptor (beta chain). Libraries were prepared by immunoSEQ multiplex PCR; TCRdb keeps only in-frame clonotypes and omits some of them. The top ten hold around 2% of the sample, which has about 38,000 clones, about 89% seen once. The sample comes from a study of PD-L1 blockade in urothelial cancer. Across the study: Of around 31 patients, about two dozen were males with bladder-origin urothelial cancer. Blood underwent analysis 3 weeks (second dose) and 6 weeks after treatment began. Blood yielded a median of 141,255 T cells per sample.

The germline CDR1 and CDR2 sequences are MNHEY and SVGAGI. CDR3 length: 15 amino acids. The V and J ends lost 1 base and 0 bases respectively, with 9 bases between them. The source material was PBMCs, sampled around atezolizumab (anti-PD-L1) treatment. The chain is built from TRBV6-5 and TRBJ1-1, with D hard to call. The sequence derives from a man aged 55 to 70 with urothelial cancer. For the CDR3, the DNA is TGTGCCAGCAGTTACTTGGCAGTAATGAACACTGAAGCTTTCTTT. Translating it yields CASSYLAVMNTEAFF.